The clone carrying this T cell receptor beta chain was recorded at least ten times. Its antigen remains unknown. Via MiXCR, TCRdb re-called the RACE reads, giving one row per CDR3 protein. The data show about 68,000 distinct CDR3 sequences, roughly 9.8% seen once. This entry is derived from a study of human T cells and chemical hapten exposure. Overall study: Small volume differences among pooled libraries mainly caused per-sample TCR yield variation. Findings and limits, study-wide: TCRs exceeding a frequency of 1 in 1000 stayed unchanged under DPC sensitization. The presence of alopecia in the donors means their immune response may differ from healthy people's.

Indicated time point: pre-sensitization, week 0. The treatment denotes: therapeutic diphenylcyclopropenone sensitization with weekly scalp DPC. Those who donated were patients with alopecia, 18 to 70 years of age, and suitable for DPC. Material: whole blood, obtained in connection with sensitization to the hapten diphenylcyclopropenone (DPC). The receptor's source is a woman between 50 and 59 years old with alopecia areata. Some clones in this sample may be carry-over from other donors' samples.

CDR3 coding DNA: TGTGCCAGCAGTCCTGGGGACAACAGGTTTTTT. Translating it yields CASSPGDNRFF. The gene calls are TRBV12-3 or TRBV12-4 and TRBJ1-4; possibly TRBD1 for D (6 bases). The V end was cut by 5 bases, the J end by 16 bases, with 14 bases between. This CDR3 comprises 11 residues.